The 9 T cell receptor beta chains listed next were all sequenced from one sample in a study of cytomegalovirus exposure and HLA in healthy donors. With 60 Vbeta and 13 Jbeta primers, the PCR was carried out. This table comes from immunoSEQ multiplex PCR, and its TCRdb copy is limited to in-frame clones, with some not included. The table shows 130,000 or so clones, with approximately 79% occurring only once. Sequencing used PBMCs. The origin of the receptors is a man in his late teens or twenties in good health and CMV-seropositive.

The chain uses TRBV27 and TRBJ2-7; 10 bases are a match to TRBD1. CDR1 is MNHEY and CDR2 is SMNVEV in the germline V gene (reference sequence). V lost 6 bases to trimming and J lost 6 bases; unmatched junction nucleotides: 5. The CDR3 has 13 amino acids. CDR3 sequence reads: CASSDRGLIEQYF. The CDR3 DNA sequence: TGTGCCAGCAGCGACAGGGGGCTTATCGAGCAGTACTTC.

A few counts support this clone. The chain is built from TRBV5-1 and TRBJ2-5; 7 positions agree with TRBD2. Judging by the DNA end, TRBJ2-7 fits better; the J call may be wrong. CDR1 is SGHRS, CDR2 YFSETQ, per germline. This CDR3 is built from 16 residues. CDR3 bases: TGCGCCAGCAGCTTGGCCGGGGGGTATGGCTCCTACGAGCAGTACTTC. This codes for CASSLAGGYGSYEQYF.

This clone came up once. V gene TRBV18 combines with J gene TRBJ2-5; D is unclear. Germline CDR1 is KGHSH and CDR2 is LQKENI. The length of the CDR3 is 13 residues. V lost 3 bases, J lost 2 bases, and 7 bases lay in between. For the CDR3, the DNA is TGTGCCAGCTCACCCCAGTCTCAAGAGACCCAGTACTTC. Its protein product is CASSPQSQETQYF.

This chain connects TRBV28 to TRBJ1-1; no definite D call. The CDR3 sequence is 11 residues long. Trimming removed 7 bases at V and 4 bases at J, with 7 bases between. CDR1 and CDR2 (germline): MDHEN, SYDVKM. This chain's CDR3 is CASTLLTEAFF. The DNA for the CDR3 is TGTGCCAGCACACTTCTCACTGAAGCTTTCTTT.

The chain links TRBV5-1 to TRBJ1-1; D might be TRBD1 (5 bases). CDR1 is SGHRS, CDR2 YFSETQ, per germline. This CDR3 comprises 14 residues. V lost 5 bases and J 5 bases, leaving 16 bases between the germline ends. The DNA of the CDR3 is TGCGCCAGCAGGCATCAGGGAGGTGAAACTGAAGCTTTCTTT. This translates into CASRHQGGETEAFF.

J is TRBJ1-1 and V is TRBV29-1; a weak D match, TRBD1 (5 bases). Trimming removed 4 bases from V and 2 bases from J, with 11 bases in between. Germline loops: CDR1 SQVTM, CDR2 ANQGSEA. The CDR3 runs 13 residues. CDR3 nucleotides: TGCAGCGTTGCTGACAGCCCTAACACTGAAGCTTTCTTT. It is translated as CSVADSPNTEAFF. The full variable domain, its missing parts supplied by reference TRBV29-1 and TRBJ1-1, is SAVISQKPSRDICQRGTSLTIQCQVDSQVTMMFWYRQQPGQSLTLIATANQGSEATYESGFVIDKFPISRPNLTFSTLTVSNMSPEDSSIYLCSVADSPNTEAFFGQGTRLTVV.

In its sample, this clone was seen a few times. The V call is TRBV11-2, the J call TRBJ1-2, with 12 bases fitting TRBD1. The length of the CDR3 is 18 residues. CDR1 is SGHAT, CDR2 FQNNGV, per germline. V trimming: 4 bases; J trimming: 4 bases; junction bases outside the gene matches: 13. CDR3 sequence reads: CASSSLRDRGRGGYGYTF. The CDR3 bases are TGTGCCAGCAGCTCACTCAGGGACAGGGGGCGGGGGGGCTATGGCTACACCTTC.

The chain couples TRBV7-9 to TRBJ1-1; D gene uncertain. The V gene's germline CDR1 is SEHNR and CDR2 FQNEAQ (reference sequence). Trimming took 1 base from V and 11 from J, leaving 14 bases between them. The CDR3 runs 13 residues. In nucleotides, the CDR3 is TGTGCCAGCAGCTTAGGTGGCGCCGACGGGGCTTTCTTT. Protein: CASSLGGADGAFF.

The J gene is TRBJ1-1, the V gene TRBV27; D not resolved. V gave up 5 bases and J gave up 1 base, with 8 bases separating them. In germline, CDR1 is MNHEY, CDR2 SMNVEV (reference sequence). The length of the CDR3 is 13 residues. The CDR3 DNA sequence: TGTGCCAGCAGTCCTCTAGGGAACACTGAAGCTTTCTTT. It encodes CASSPLGNTEAFF.